This TCR beta chain stems from a study of blood T cell repertoires in COVID-19. In germline, CDR1 is LNHNV, CDR2 YYDKDF (reference sequence). Trimming took off 6 bases at V and 0 bases at J, with 9 bases between the two ends. The length of the CDR3 is 14 residues. Sequenced by immunoSEQ multiplex PCR; TCRdb stores in-frame clones only, minus some. The data show over 200,000 clones, about 84% seen once. Sequences were obtained from peripheral blood. This chain uses TRBV15 with TRBJ1-3; perhaps TRBD1 as D (6 bases). The TCR was taken from a woman aged 80 or over with COVID-19, enrolled during active disease. CDR3 residues: CATSTDSSGNTIYF. The CDR3 region has the DNA TGTGCCACCAGTACGGACAGCTCTGGAAACACCATATATTTT.